One sample yielded the 14 T cell receptor beta chains listed below, sequenced in a study of cytomegalovirus exposure and HLA in healthy donors. Use of 60 Vbeta and 13 Jbeta primers characterized the PCR. Generated by immunoSEQ multiplex PCR, the TCRdb table keeps only in-frame clones and is missing some. Of over 150,000 clones in the sample, around 65% were seen once. What was sequenced was PBMCs. Source of these receptors: a middle-aged woman in good health and CMV-seropositive.

The chain is built from TRBV27 and TRBJ2-7; D perhaps matches TRBD1 (5 bases). In germline, CDR1 is MNHEY, CDR2 SMNVEV (reference sequence). V dropped 2 bases and J dropped 3 bases, with 11 bases sitting between them. The CDR3 has 14 residues. The CDR3 region has the DNA TGTGCCAGCAGTTTAGACAGTAAGAACTACGAGCAGTACTTC. It translates to CASSLDSKNYEQYF.

V and J are TRBV15 and TRBJ2-2; D is possibly TRBD2 (5 bases). Trimming cost V 4 bases and J 5 bases, with 17 bases left between them. CDR3 length: 16 residues. Per the germline V gene, CDR1 is LNHNV and CDR2 is YYDKDF (reference sequence). The CDR3 region has the DNA TGTGCCACCAGCACCTTTGACGGGGTGGGAACCGGGGAGCTGTTTTTT. Translation gives CATSTFDGVGTGELFF.

This clone has just one count. V gene TRBV10-1 combines with J gene TRBJ2-1; tentatively, D is TRBD1 (6 bases). The germline V gene has CDR1 WNHNN and CDR2 SYGVQD (reference sequence). The CDR3 length is 13 residues. Trimming left V 9 bases short and J 4 bases short, with 13 bases between. The CDR3 loop reads CASRTEYYNEQFF. The CDR3 DNA reads TGCGCCAGTCGGACAGAGTATTACAATGAGCAGTTCTTC.

CDR3 nucleotides: TGTGCCAGCAGCTTAGCGGGCCCTAACACCGGGGAGCTGTTTTTT. It is translated as CASSLAGPNTGELFF. The chain carries TRBV7-2 and TRBJ2-2; D gene unclear. The CDR3 runs to 15 residues. Germline-derived CDR1 and CDR2 are SGHTA and FQGNSA. The V end lost 0 bases, the J end lost 2 bases, and 7 bases lay between the germline ends.

This clone was seen more than once but under ten times. The rearrangement links TRBV5-8 to TRBJ2-7; 11 bases align to TRBD2. The CDR3 consists of 15 residues. Germline CDR1 and CDR2: SGHTS and YDEGEE. The V segment lost 5 bases and the J segment 2 bases; nucleotides outside the gene matches: 6. The CDR3 loop reads CASRPGTSGTYEQYF. The CDR3, as DNA: TGTGCCAGCAGACCCGGGACTAGCGGTACCTACGAGCAGTACTTC.

This chain joins TRBV2 and TRBJ1-5, with D perhaps matching TRBD1 (5 bases). Trimming shortened V by 9 bases and J by 6 bases, and 18 bases separated the two germline ends. Germline values: CDR1 SNHLY, CDR2 FYNNEI. This CDR3 is built from 14 residues. CDR3 sequence reads: CASKMRDGGQPQHF. As DNA, the CDR3 is TGTGCCAGTAAGATGCGGGACGGTGGTCAGCCCCAGCATTTT.

CDR3: CASRNTGALGPQHF. DNA of the CDR3: TGTGCCAGCAGAAACACAGGGGCCCTAGGGCCCCAGCATTTT. The chain employs TRBV6-5 and TRBJ1-5; 7 nucleotides agree with TRBD1. The germline V gene encodes CDR1 MNHEY and CDR2 SVGAGI. The CDR3 extends over 14 amino acids. The V segment lost 6 bases and the J segment 9 bases; nucleotides outside the gene matches: 11.

The chain is built from TRBV7-2 and TRBJ1-6, with 7 bases fitting TRBD1. CDR1 and CDR2 (germline): SGHTA, FQGNSA. V lost 1 base and J lost 7; bases outside the gene matches: 4. This CDR3 has 15 residues. The CDR3 DNA is TGTGCCAGCAGCTTAGGACAGGGCTGGAATTCACCCCTCCACTTT. Residues: CASSLGQGWNSPLHF.

This rearrangement joins TRBV7-9 to TRBJ2-1; TRBD2 matches 8 bases. Germline loops: CDR1 SEHNR, CDR2 FQNEAQ (reference sequence). The V and J ends lost 2 bases and 7 bases, in that order; junction bases with no gene match: 4. This CDR3 has 14 residues. CDR3: CASSLNSGVNEQFF. The CDR3 nucleotides read TGTGCCAGCAGCTTAAATAGCGGGGTGAATGAGCAGTTCTTC.

This chain joins TRBV9 and TRBJ1-2; tentatively, D is TRBD1 (6 bases). The CDR3 has 14 residues. The germline V gene has CDR1 SGDLS and CDR2 YYNGEE. With 3 bases removed from V and 3 bases from J, the gap between germline ends came to 12 bases. The CDR3 bases are TGTGCCAGCAGCGGACAGGCGTTGGACTATGGCTACACCTTC. The encoded protein is CASSGQALDYGYTF.

The chain uses TRBV7-2 and TRBJ1-2; D gene uncertain. V lost 4 bases, J lost 5 bases, and 14 bases lay in between. The CDR3 consists of 14 residues. CDR1 is SGHTA and CDR2 is FQGNSA in the germline V gene. The DNA of the CDR3 is TGTGCCAGCAGCTCCCCCCCGCAGGCGTATGGCTACACCTTC. Translation gives CASSSPPQAYGYTF.

The chain couples TRBV7-2 to TRBJ2-3; 10 bases agree with TRBD2. There are 16 residues in the CDR3. J was trimmed by 4 bases and V by 0 bases; bases with no gene match: 4. Germline values: CDR1 SGHTA, CDR2 FQGNSA. As DNA, the CDR3 is TGTGCCAGCAGCTTAGCTCCAGCGGGAGGGCCAGATACGCAGTATTTT. Translated, it gives CASSLAPAGGPDTQYF.

The V call is TRBV2, the J call TRBJ2-1; D is possibly TRBD1 (6 bases). Germline loops: CDR1 SNHLY, CDR2 FYNNEI. The V and J ends lost 10 bases and 1 base respectively, with 17 bases between them. This CDR3 region has 15 residues. Here the CDR3 DNA reads TGTGCCACCACGCTGTGGCAGGGGTCCTACAATGAGCAGTTCTTC. Its protein is CATTLWQGSYNEQFF.

V gene TRBV5-1 combines with J gene TRBJ2-3, with 13 bases aligning to TRBD2. Germline loops: CDR1 SGHRS, CDR2 YFSETQ. With V trimmed by 1 base and J by 0 bases, 11 bases remained unmatched. This CDR3 spans 20 amino acids. DNA for the CDR3: TGCGCCAGCAGCTTGAAACCGGGACTAGCGGGGTCCCCAAGCACAGATACGCAGTATTTT. Translation: CASSLKPGLAGSPSTDTQYF.